This T cell receptor beta chain was recovered during a study of blood T cell repertoires in COVID-19. For the study at large: In each case, the material was cDNA or gDNA derived from T cells, B-cell-depleted T cells, or PBMCs.

From germline, CDR1 is SGHAT and CDR2 FQDESV (reference sequence). The CDR3 covers 14 residues. The trim removed 5 bases at V and 7 bases at J, leaving 8 bases unmatched. Per the study methods: Estimation of nucleated cell counts relied on the amplification of reference gene primers. TCRdb keeps only in-frame clones here, not all; method: immunoSEQ multiplex PCR. V, J and clone size are taken as reported in that table, and D and trimming were inferred from the DNA itself. The sample lists about 87,000 clones; around 83% were seen once. This rearrangement joins TRBV11-1 to TRBJ1-2; 9 nucleotides align to TRBD1. Specimen: peripheral blood. This receptor was taken from a woman aged 55-70 years with acute or convalescent COVID-19. CDR3 residues: CASSPNRGQAGYTF. The CDR3 coding sequence is TGTGCCAGCAGCCCGAACAGGGGGCAGGCTGGCTACACCTTC.